The rows below give T cell receptor beta chains drawn from one sample of a study of cytotoxic CD8 clonotypes in ibrutinib-treated CLL. The data were produced by immunoSEQ multiplex PCR, yet TCRdb's version contains in-frame clones alone and is incomplete. Among about 60,000 clones listed, 50% to 70% were seen once. The specimen was PBMCs, collected at disease progression, from a patient treated with ibrutinib. These receptors were obtained from a human donor with chronic lymphocytic leukemia. Both conserved end residues are part of each CDR3.

TRBV6-5 | 13 | CASSQGQSYEQYF
TRBV7-6 | 15 | CASSLAQRPSYEQYF
TRBV7-7 | 15 | CASSLGGAGVGEQFF
TRBV5-1 | 15 | CASSPGQVNTGELFF
TRBV15 | 12 | CATSRANQPQHF
TRBV7-8 | 14 | CASSLLAGGNTQYF
TRBV19 | 14 | CATSAGIGTDTQYF
TRBV10-3 | 11 | CAIREGFGYTF
TRBV7-9 | 17 | CASSFATGTGRSGELFF
TRBV19 | 15 | CASREDKDFDNEQFF
TRBV30 | 14 | CAWSRGGMNTEAFF
TRBV5-4 | 13 | CASSWYGQETQYF
TRBV5-1 | 14 | CASSPGRQGNGYTF
TRBV19 | 14 | CASTPWDDAYGYTF
TRBV6-1 | 14 | CASSVRAMNTEAFF
TRBV6-5 | 13 | CASSWDRENIQYF
TRBV10-3 | 16 | CAISESTASGSWEQYF
TRBV19 | 14 | CATKERGYTDTQYF
TRBV6-1 | 13 | CASSADGYYGYTF
TRBV10-3 | 13 | CAIADRPPYEQYF
TRBV6-1 | 14 | CASSGRRSTMGYTF
TRBV7-7 | 14 | CASSLGTEEETQYF
TRBV7-2 | 15 | CASSVSGGAYNEQFF
TRBV7-6 | 13 | CASRGGGNTEAFF
TRBV6-5 | 13 | CASRGTPNSPLHF
TRBV2 | 14 | CASSYRAGHYGYTF
TRBV15 | 12 | CATSRDFETQYF
TRBV6-5 | 14 | CASSYERGTYGYTF
TRBV11-2 | 17 | CASSLRADRGRYNEQFF
TRBV28 | 15 | CASSFLGQSHYEQYF
TRBV27 | 11 | CASSSDGELFF
TRBV19 | 13 | CASSLRVLDTQYF
TRBV4-3 | 17 | CASSQGVTGGSTGELFF
TRBV7-3 | 15 | CASSLEAGGRETQYF
TRBV7-9 | 15 | CASSHSGASTDTQYF
TRBV7-8 | 13 | CASSKDRLSEAFF